The next 2 T cell receptor beta chains were all read from a single sample in a study of blood T cell repertoires in COVID-19. TCRdb's table, derived via immunoSEQ multiplex PCR, lists solely in-frame clones and lacks some. In the table there are about 76,000 clones, 70% to 90% of which are singletons. The sequencing sample was made of peripheral blood. Receptors were obtained from a man aged 45 to 65 with COVID-19, enrolled during active disease.

The V call is TRBV27, the J call TRBJ2-7, with 10 bases fitting TRBD2. After removal of 6 bases from V and 2 bases from J, the junction contained 7 bases not matched to a gene. The CDR3 extends over 15 amino acids. Per the germline V gene, CDR1 is MNHEY and CDR2 is SMNVEV (reference sequence). CDR3 coding DNA: TGTGCCAGCAGGGTGACTAGCGGGTCTACCTACGAGCAGTACTTC. Its translation is CASRVTSGSTYEQYF.

This clone occurred a few times. This rearrangement joins TRBV29-1 to TRBJ2-5; TRBD1 is a possible D gene (7 bases). V was cut by 2 bases and J by 4 bases, with 17 bases left in between. The CDR3 consists of 15 residues. CDR1 is SQVTM and CDR2 is ANQGSEA in the germline V gene. CDR3 nucleotides: TGCAGCGTTGAAATTCGAGGAGGGGGCGGAGAGACCCAGTACTTC. This translates into CSVEIRGGGGETQYF.